Listed below are T cell receptor beta chains from one sample, sequenced in a study of blood T cell repertoires in COVID-19. Assay used: immunoSEQ multiplex PCR; TCRdb lists only in-frame clones, some missing. The table has roughly 100,000 clones, over 70% seen once. Sequenced: peripheral blood. The receptors were gathered from a human donor in a cohort sampled during active or convalescent COVID-19. Each CDR3 is given with its conserved first and last residue. Clone sizes are given selectively: once, few, many, or a class where the clone is expanded.

TRBJ1-6 NA TRBV2 CASSEYWAVRNSPLHF
TRBJ1-1 NA TRBV6-2/TRBV6-3 CASSPLGTGNTEAFF
TRBJ2-1 NA TRBV5-1 CASSLTGQGSSYNEQFF
TRBJ2-3 few TRBV10-3 CAISGGAGSTDTQYF
TRBJ1-2 NA TRBV11-1 CASSYGLANYGYTF
TRBJ2-7 NA TRBV6-5 CASSTVSTGHEQYF
TRBJ1-3 NA TRBV19 CASSWRNSGNTIYF
TRBJ1-1 NA TRBV18 CASSPTGLNTEAFF
TRBJ2-7 NA TRBV6-6 CASRDATGTSALIGF
TRBJ2-7 NA TRBV19 CASIPGGGSEGYEQYF
TRBJ1-5 NA TRBV5-6 CASSLGRERNLNQPQHF
TRBJ1-1 NA TRBV19 CASRKQTTNTEAFF
TRBJ2-6 NA TRBV7-3 CASSTRQGAGANVLTF
TRBJ1-5 NA TRBV7-2 CASGLGRDQPQHF
TRBJ1-5 once TRBV19 CASSKGQGPHQPQHF
TRBJ2-7 NA TRBV5-1 CASSPLGGATYEQYF
TRBJ2-1 NA TRBV30 CAWSVSLNEQFF
TRBJ1-2 NA TRBV29-1 CSGGGGSYGYTF
TRBJ2-2 once TRBV29-1 CSVVVAGLDTGELFF
TRBJ1-2 NA TRBV21-1 CASSKAARLYGYTF
TRBJ1-2 NA TRBV2 CASRPLTGGYGYTF
TRBJ1-2 NA TRBV14 CASSQDRSGAGGYTF
TRBJ1-1 NA TRBV6-5 CASSYSGTGASEAFF
TRBJ2-1 once TRBV7-3 CASSPSGGPSSYNEQFF
TRBJ1-2 few TRBV19 CASRVKGGQGAYGYTF